A single sample gave rise to the 29 T cell receptor beta chains below, sequenced in a study. TCRdb passed the RT-PCR reads through MiXCR, listing each CDR3 protein once. The sample shows about 680,000 distinct CDR3 sequences, about 14% of them seen only once. The sample consisted of memory CD4+ T cells from blood. These receptors all stem from a female donor in good health, serving as a healthy control.

In this sample, this clonotype turned up a few times. V usage is TRBV2 and J usage is TRBJ2-3; TRBD1 might be the D (5 bases). The ends were cut back, 1 base at V and 5 bases at J, with 13 bases in the middle. There are 15 residues in the CDR3. CDR1 is SNHLY, CDR2 FYNNEI, per germline. The CDR3 here is CASSEVRSRGDTQYF. The CDR3 nucleotides are TGTGCCAGCAGTGAAGTTCGGAGTAGGGGAGATACGCAGTATTTT.

The V gene is TRBV9, the J gene TRBJ2-5; the D call may be TRBD1 or TRBD2 (5 bases each). Germline CDR1 is SGDLS and CDR2 is YYNGEE. The V and J ends lost 0 bases and 3 bases respectively, with 15 bases between them. The CDR3 contains 16 residues. The CDR3 nucleotides read TGTGCCAGCAGCGTAGGTCCGGGGCCCCTGGAAGAGACCCAGTACTTC. It yields the protein CASSVGPGPLEETQYF. The full variable domain, its missing parts supplied by reference TRBV9 and TRBJ2-5, is DSGVTQTPKHLITATGQRVTLRCSPRSGDLSVYWYQQSLDQGLQFLIQYYNGEERAKGNILERFSAQQFPDLHSELNLSSLELGDSALYFCASSVGPGPLEETQYFGPGTRLLVL.

The V and J genes are TRBV20-1 and TRBJ2-3; no clear D gene. The germline V gene has CDR1 DFQATT and CDR2 SNEGSKA (reference sequence). This CDR3 comprises 10 residues. Trimming pared 4 bases from V and 13 bases from J, leaving 12 bases between. DNA of the CDR3: TGCAGTGCTAAAGCGCGCTCCGAGTATTTT. As protein: CSAKARSEYF.

This clonotype has ten or more counts. The V gene is TRBV29-1, the J gene TRBJ2-5; TRBD1 matches 7 bases. Losses at the gene ends were 4 bases for V and 0 bases for J; bases not matched to a gene: 8. CDR1 and CDR2 (germline): SQVTM, ANQGSEA. The CDR3 runs to 15 residues. In DNA form, the CDR3 reads TGCAGCGTTGGGGGTCCGGGACAGTACCAAGAGACCCAGTACTTC. This gives the protein CSVGGPGQYQETQYF.

This clonotype has just a few counts. The V and J genes are TRBV18 and TRBJ1-3; TRBD1 matches at 9 bases. Germline V CDR1 and CDR2: KGHSH, LQKENI. The junction had 17 bases not matched to a gene; V was cut back by 5 bases and J by 0 bases. The length of the CDR3 is 20 residues. The CDR3 DNA reads TGTGCCAGCTCATCCTCCGGGACAGGGAAAGGATTAGCCTCTGGAAACACCATATATTTT. Protein: CASSSSGTGKGLASGNTIYF.

The chain joins TRBV6-5 to TRBJ2-3; D possibly uses TRBD1 or TRBD2 (5 bases each). CDR1 MNHEY and CDR2 SVGAGI come from the germline V gene. The CDR3 totals 16 residues. The V and J ends lost 6 bases and 1 base respectively, with 17 bases between them. The CDR3 DNA reads TGTGCCAGCAGCCACTTATCACTGGGGGGCACAGATACGCAGTATTTT. Residues: CASSHLSLGGTDTQYF.

This clonotype was seen once. This chain joins TRBV7-9 and TRBJ2-1, with a weak D call TRBD2 (6 bases). Germline loops: CDR1 SEHNR, CDR2 FQNEAQ (reference sequence). Between the trimmed V and J ends, which lost 7 bases and 6 bases, there was a span of 13 bases. This CDR3 has 13 amino acids. The CDR3 DNA sequence: TGTGCCAGCACCCTGGGAGGCGGCAATGAGCAGTTCTTC. Translation: CASTLGGGNEQFF.

This clonotype has a handful of counts. The chain couples TRBV7-2 to TRBJ1-6, with D uncertain. The CDR3 covers 17 residues. CDR1 and CDR2 (germline): SGHTA, FQGNSA. Trimming shortened V by 5 bases and J by 9 bases, and 23 bases separated the two germline ends. Written as DNA, the CDR3 is TGTGCCAGCAGCCAAAACATTGACGCCGAGGTTGGTTCACCCCTCCACTTT. Its translation: CASSQNIDAEVGSPLHF.

The chain's CDR3 is CALSIGMNTEAFF. The CDR3 DNA follows: TGTGCTTTATCTATCGGGATGAACACTGAAGCTTTCTTT. The chain has TRBV7-9 and TRBJ1-1; no reliable D call. Germline V gene lookup returns CDR1 SEHNR and CDR2 FQNEAQ (reference sequence). The CDR3 extends over 13 amino acids.

This chain connects TRBV9 to TRBJ2-1, with 8 nucleotides matching TRBD1. Germline CDR1 is SGDLS and CDR2 is YYNGEE. This CDR3 has 14 residues. V shed 4 bases and J 5 bases; nucleotides not matched to a gene: 5. CDR3 DNA: TGTGCCAGCAGCCACGGACAGGGAAACAATGAGCAGTTCTTC. Its protein product is CASSHGQGNNEQFF.

This sequence joins TRBV5-1 and TRBJ1-4, with 9 bases lining up with TRBD1. V gave up 4 bases and J gave up 6 bases; unmatched junction bases: 4. The germline CDR1 and CDR2 sequences are SGHRS and YFSETQ. This CDR3 comprises 14 residues. CDR3: CASSPGQGDEKLFF. CDR3 bases: TGCGCCAGCAGCCCGGGACAGGGAGATGAAAAACTGTTTTTT. Full variable domain (remainder filled in from reference TRBV5-1 and TRBJ1-4): KAGVTQTPRYLIKTRGQQVTLSCSPISGHRSVSWYQQTPGQGLQFLFEYFSETQRNKGNFPGRFSGRQFSNSRSEMNVSTLELGDSALYLCASSPGQGDEKLFFGSGTQLSVL.

This clonotype was detected only a few times. J is TRBJ1-2 and V is TRBV20-1; D ambiguous. The ends were cut back, 1 base at V and 4 bases at J, with 10 bases in the middle. Looked up from germline, CDR1 is DFQATT and CDR2 is SNEGSKA (reference sequence). The CDR3 consists of 13 residues. The CDR3 region is CSARAGTVYGYTF. In nucleotides, the CDR3 is TGCAGTGCTAGAGCCGGCACCGTCTATGGCTACACCTTC.

The V gene is TRBV4-2, the J gene TRBJ1-1; D not resolved. Trimming took off 4 bases at V and 1 base at J, with 10 bases between the two ends. Germline lookup yields CDR1 LGHNA and CDR2 YNFKEQ. The CDR3 length is 14 residues. CDR3 amino acids: CASSPSSGNTEAFF. In nucleotides, the CDR3 is TGTGCCAGCAGCCCTTCTTCAGGGAACACTGAAGCTTTCTTT.

About this clonotype itself: At one of its ends the junction is not consistent with the germline gene, which may arise from a read error. The chain carries TRBV18 and TRBJ2-7; 7 bases agree with TRBD1. Germline CDR1 is KGHSH and CDR2 is LQKENI. The CDR3 sequence is 13 residues long. The CDR3, as DNA: TGTGCCAGCTCACCATCACACAGGGGCGAGCAGCACTTC. Its translation: CASSPSHRGEQHF.

This chain joins TRBV20-1 and TRBJ1-1; possible D gene TRBD1, 5 bases. V shed 0 bases and J shed 3 bases, with 14 bases lying between them. The germline V gene encodes CDR1 DFQATT and CDR2 SNEGSKA (reference sequence). The CDR3 runs to 15 residues. This CDR3 reads CSAREGGPEDTEAFF. The CDR3 DNA is TGCAGTGCTAGAGAGGGGGGTCCTGAGGACACTGAAGCTTTCTTT.

The sample holds many counts of this clonotype. The chain carries TRBV29-1 and TRBJ1-2; a possible D gene is TRBD1 (5 bases). The CDR3 length is 13 residues. V was clipped by 7 bases and J by 0 bases, with 12 bases between them. The germline gives CDR1 SQVTM, CDR2 ANQGSEA. The CDR3 DNA reads TGCAGCGGTGACAGTTTGCCTAACTATGGCTACACCTTC. Translation gives CSGDSLPNYGYTF. Full variable domain (rest looked up from reference TRBV29-1 and TRBJ1-2): SAVISQKPSRDICQRGTSLTIQCQVDSQVTMMFWYRQQPGQSLTLIATANQGSEATYESGFVIDKFPISRPNLTFSTLTVSNMSPEDSSIYLCSGDSLPNYGYTFGSGTRLTVV.

This clonotype was counted at least ten times. The rearrangement links TRBV7-9 to TRBJ1-1; tentatively, D is TRBD1 (5 bases). The V gene lost 1 base and the J gene lost 6 bases, with 15 bases spanning the gap. The CDR3 consists of 15 residues. CDR1 and CDR2 (germline): SEHNR, FQNEAQ (reference sequence). CDR3 protein: CASSLDGARGAEAFF. For the CDR3, the DNA is TGTGCCAGCAGCTTAGACGGGGCCCGGGGCGCTGAAGCTTTCTTT.

The J gene is TRBJ1-1, the V gene TRBV20-1; D is perhaps TRBD1 (6 bases). The germline V gene encodes CDR1 DFQATT and CDR2 SNEGSKA (reference sequence). The CDR3 length is 14 residues. The V and J ends lost 0 bases and 3 bases respectively, with 11 bases between them. CDR3 residues: CSAREGAPDTEAFF. The CDR3 DNA is TGCAGTGCTAGAGAGGGGGCGCCGGACACTGAAGCTTTCTTT.

The chain combines TRBV7-2 with TRBJ2-1; D uncertain. CDR3 length: 11 residues. Germline lookup yields CDR1 SGHTA and CDR2 FQGNSA. With 1 base removed from V and 8 bases from J, the gap between germline ends came to 3 bases. This chain's CDR3 is CASSLVYEQFF. In DNA form, the CDR3 reads TGTGCCAGCAGCTTAGTGTATGAGCAGTTCTTC.

To note about this clonotype: With a much larger clone just one base away, this may be a read error. The chain recombines TRBV5-1 with TRBJ2-7; D assignment may be TRBD1 or TRBD2 (5 bases each). The germline CDR1 and CDR2 sequences are SGHRS and YFSETQ. V was pared by 6 bases and J by 1 base, with 11 bases between. CDR3 size: 13 residues. This CDR3 reads CASIGDGSYEQYF. The DNA for the CDR3 is TGCGCCAGCATCGGGGACGGTTCCTACGAGCAGTACTTC.

This clonotype was seen ten or more times. This chain joins TRBV6-5 and TRBJ2-2, with D perhaps TRBD1 (5 bases). The germline V and J ends were trimmed by 4 bases and 4 bases, with 10 bases remaining between them. This CDR3 is built from 14 residues. Germline CDR1 reads MNHEY; CDR2 reads SVGAGI. For the CDR3, the DNA is TGTGCCAGCAGTTCTCCCCAGGGCACCGGGGAGCTGTTTTTT. Residues: CASSSPQGTGELFF.

This clonotype turned up a few times. The rearrangement joins TRBV28 to TRBJ2-5; D may match TRBD1 or TRBD2 (5 bases each). This CDR3 region has 14 residues. The V and J ends lost 6 bases and 4 bases respectively, with 15 bases between them. CDR1 is MDHEN and CDR2 is SYDVKM in the germline V gene. The CDR3 loop is CASRLPGPRETQYF. The CDR3 coding sequence is TGTGCCAGCAGACTACCGGGGCCCAGAGAGACCCAGTACTTC.

Many counts were recorded for this clonotype. This chain joins TRBV12-3 or TRBV12-4 and TRBJ2-1, with TRBD2 as a possible D gene (6 bases). The CDR3 length is 13 residues. Trimming left V 5 bases short and J 9 bases short, with 14 bases between. CDR3 sequence (DNA): TGTGCCAGCAGTATAGGGACGGGACTTGAGCAGTTCTTC. It yields the protein CASSIGTGLEQFF.

This clonotype has a count of ten or more. V usage is TRBV4-2 and J usage is TRBJ1-1; D unresolved. This CDR3 has 13 residues. Deletions cut 1 base from V and 8 bases from J, with 11 bases between. The germline V gene encodes CDR1 LGHNA and CDR2 YNFKEQ. The CDR3: CASSQVSTPEAFF. The DNA for the CDR3 is TGTGCCAGCAGCCAAGTTTCGACACCCGAAGCTTTCTTT.

This clonotype was seen many times. The chain is built from TRBV6-2 or TRBV6-3 and TRBJ1-2, with TRBD1 matching 7 bases. In germline, CDR1 is MNHEY, CDR2 SVGEGT. V shed 6 bases, J shed 7 bases, and the junction held 8 bases outside the gene matches. This CDR3 has 13 amino acids. CDR3 protein: CASSDRVSSGYTF. The DNA for the CDR3 is TGTGCCAGCAGCGACAGGGTATCTAGTGGCTACACCTTC.

Ten or more counts support this clonotype. The CDR3 DNA follows: TGTGCCAGCCGACTAGCGGGAGCTGTGCAGTACTTC. This sequence encodes CASRLAGAVQYF. The chain is built from TRBV6-1 and TRBJ2-7, with 12 bases fitting TRBD2. In germline, CDR1 is MNHNS, CDR2 SASEGT. The CDR3 spans 12 residues. J gave up 9 bases and V 8 bases, and 5 bases lay outside the gene matches.

This clonotype has only a few counts. The rearrangement uses TRBV7-2 and TRBJ1-1, with 8 bases fitting TRBD1. This CDR3 has 15 residues. Germline V lookup: CDR1 SGHTA, CDR2 FQGNSA. The V gene end was trimmed by 1 base and the J gene end by 6 bases; junction bases not matched to a gene: 7. For the CDR3, the DNA is TGTGCCAGCAGCTTAGTGGCAGGGGGCAGGGCTGAAGCTTTCTTT. Its protein product is CASSLVAGGRAEAFF.

V and J are TRBV7-8 and TRBJ2-1; D possibly corresponds to TRBD2 (5 bases). With 1 base removed from V and 13 bases from J, the gap between germline ends came to 11 bases. This CDR3 region has 12 residues. Germline V gives CDR1 SGHVS, CDR2 FQNEAQ. Here the CDR3 DNA reads TGTGCCAGCAGCTTAGACGGGCGGGTCCAGTTCTTC. It yields the protein CASSLDGRVQFF.

This clonotype was counted at least ten times. This chain connects TRBV29-1 to TRBJ2-1; 7 nucleotides line up with TRBD2. The CDR3 runs to 16 residues. J lost 0 bases, V lost 3 bases, and 8 bases had no gene match. Per germline, CDR1 SQVTM and CDR2 ANQGSEA. Here the CDR3 reads CSVEYTSASSYNEQFF. CDR3 sequence (DNA): TGCAGCGTTGAGTACACTAGCGCCAGCTCCTACAATGAGCAGTTCTTC.